This TCR beta chain is from a study of preoperative IRX-2 immunotherapy in early breast cancer. V was trimmed by 6 bases and J by 11 bases, leaving 16 bases between them. This CDR3 contains 12 residues. Germline CDR1 reads MNHEY; CDR2 reads SVGAGI. The sample's treatment: preoperative locoregional IRX-2 cytokine immunotherapy. Samples came from a phase Ib trial of preoperative locoregional IRX-2 cytokine immunotherapy. The repertoire was sequenced with immunoSEQ multiplex PCR; TCRdb's copy has only in-frame clones and lacks some. The repertoire consists of 30,000 to 35,000 clones, with 90% to 95% occurring once and the leading ten covering around 6.6%.

The TCR comes from a human donor with breast cancer. This material was collected from a patient treated with IRX-2 immunotherapy. The chain recombines TRBV6-5 with TRBJ1-1; tentatively, D is TRBD1 (6 bases). CDR3 nucleotides: TGTGCCAGCAGGGCTACTACAGGGCCGGCTTTCTTT. Residues: CASRATTGPAFF.